The sequence of this T cell receptor beta chain was determined in a study of T cells in Graves' hyperthyroidism and ophthalmopathy. Regarding the study as a whole: Through a model of 13 V-J features, ophthalmopathy was separated from stable hyperthyroidism. The model identified upcoming ophthalmopathy a median about 7.1 months ahead of onset.

RNA transcripts gave rise to amplified TCR beta CDR3 regions. HTBI primers were used for first-round RT-PCR of the TCR CDR3. TCRdb itself ran the multiplex PCR reads through MiXCR, one entry per CDR3 protein. The sample has roughly 570,000 distinct CDR3 sequences, 46% seen once. The CDR3 runs to 15 residues. The V gene lost 3 bases and the J gene lost 5 bases, with 14 bases spanning the gap. Ten or more counts support this clonotype. Antigen specificity is unknown. The V and J genes are TRBV12-3 or TRBV12-4 and TRBJ1-5, with D maybe TRBD1 (5 bases). Material for sequencing was peripheral blood or thyroid tissue (not recorded which). This TCR derives from an adult woman with Graves' disease, either hyperthyroidism or ophthalmopathy (not recorded which). The CDR3 protein is CASSLYPDSHQPQHF. CDR3 DNA: TGTGCCAGCAGTTTGTACCCCGACAGTCATCAGCCCCAGCATTTT.